The 26 T cell receptor beta chains below all came from one sample that was sequenced in a study of cytomegalovirus exposure and HLA in healthy donors. The PCR contained 60 Vbeta and 13 Jbeta primers. Produced via immunoSEQ multiplex PCR; TCRdb's table is partial and in-frame only. The sample contains 240,000 or so clones, about 86% of which appear only once. Sequencing used PBMCs. The origin of the receptors is a woman in her sixties or seventies in good health and CMV-seropositive.

The chain uses TRBV10-1 and TRBJ1-4, with unresolved D. Trimming stripped 7 bases from V and 10 bases from J, with 16 bases between. The CDR3 has 13 residues. Germline values: CDR1 WNHNN, CDR2 SYGVQD (reference sequence). CDR3 sequence reads: CASTSQSGGKLFF. CDR3 in DNA: TGCGCCAGCACATCGCAGAGCGGTGGAAAACTGTTTTTT.

V and J are TRBV6-5 and TRBJ1-3, with D unresolved. Germline CDR1 is MNHEY and CDR2 is SVGAGI. Trimming left V 5 bases short and J 0 bases short, with 11 bases between. The CDR3 consists of 15 residues. This chain's CDR3 is CASSLSPYSGNTIYF. The CDR3 DNA sequence: TGTGCCAGCAGTCTGAGTCCCTACTCTGGAAACACCATATATTTT.

CDR3 coding DNA: TGTGCCAGTAGTGTAAACAGGAAAAATGAGCAGTTCTTC. Amino acid sequence: CASSVNRKNEQFF. The chain links TRBV19 to TRBJ2-1; maybe TRBD1 (5 bases). Trimming left V 5 bases short and J 7 bases short, with 12 bases between. Germline V gives CDR1 LNHDA, CDR2 SQIVND (reference sequence). The CDR3 sequence is 13 residues long.

This clone showed up just a few times. The rearrangement links TRBV5-5 to TRBJ1-1, with unresolved D. With 0 bases removed from V and 2 bases from J, the gap between germline ends came to 5 bases. CDR3 length: 13 residues. Germline V gene sequence: CDR1 SGHKS, CDR2 YYEKEE (reference sequence). CDR3 in DNA: TGTGCCAGCAGCTTGGTCACTAACACTGAAGCTTTCTTT. This sequence encodes CASSLVTNTEAFF.

The chain joins TRBV28 to TRBJ1-5, with 9 bases that match TRBD1. Germline V gene lookup returns CDR1 MDHEN and CDR2 SYDVKM. Trimming cost V 6 bases and J 5 bases; bases outside gene matches: 5. This CDR3 region has 14 residues. CDR3 nucleotides: TGTGCCAGCAGCCACAGGGGGCACGATCAGCCCCAGCATTTT. It translates to CASSHRGHDQPQHF.

The chain employs TRBV5-1 and TRBJ2-7; possible D gene TRBD1, 8 bases. This CDR3 contains 15 residues. The germline V gene encodes CDR1 SGHRS and CDR2 YFSETQ. V shed 3 bases and J shed 5 bases, with 18 bases lying between them. In DNA, the CDR3 is TGCGCCAGCAGCTGGGACATACAGGGGGGGGACGAGCAGTACTTC. Amino acids: CASSWDIQGGDEQYF. Variable domain in full (rest from reference TRBV5-1 and TRBJ2-7): KAGVTQTPRYLIKTRGQQVTLSCSPISGHRSVSWYQQTPGQGLQFLFEYFSETQRNKGNFPGRFSGRQFSNSRSEMNVSTLELGDSALYLCASSWDIQGGDEQYFGPGTRLTVT.

The chain employs TRBV27 and TRBJ2-7, with 7 bases lining up with TRBD1. After removal of 2 bases from V and 7 bases from J, the junction contained 5 bases not matched to a gene. This CDR3 is 13 amino acids long. Germline V gene sequence: CDR1 MNHEY, CDR2 SMNVEV (reference sequence). The CDR3 here is CASSLKGAWEQYF. The CDR3 DNA follows: TGTGCCAGCAGTTTAAAGGGGGCGTGGGAGCAGTACTTC.

This chain uses TRBV5-1 with TRBJ2-1; TRBD1 aligns across 7 bases. The CDR3 consists of 18 residues. After removal of 2 bases from V and 2 bases from J, the junction contained 13 bases not matched to a gene. CDR1 is SGHRS, CDR2 YFSETQ, per germline. CDR3 residues: CASSLGGGLSRPYNEQFF. CDR3 nucleotides: TGCGCCAGCAGCTTAGGGGGCGGACTTAGTAGGCCCTACAATGAGCAGTTCTTC.

The chain recombines TRBV5-1 with TRBJ2-7, with 7 bases fitting TRBD2. V lost 0 bases, J lost 0 bases, and 9 bases stayed unmatched. CDR1 is SGHRS and CDR2 is YFSETQ in the germline V gene. The CDR3 covers 17 residues. CDR3 nucleotide sequence: TGCGCCAGCAGCTTGGGGGTAGCGGGCTCGAGCTCCTACGAGCAGTACTTC. Encoded protein: CASSLGVAGSSSYEQYF.

This chain joins TRBV19 and TRBJ2-5; TRBD2 is a possible D gene (5 bases). V lost 3 bases, J lost 2 bases, and 13 bases lay in between. Germline CDR1 reads LNHDA; CDR2 reads SQIVND (reference sequence). CDR3 length equals 15 residues. The CDR3 sequence is CASSMRVTVQETQYF. The CDR3 nucleotides are TGTGCCAGTAGTATGAGGGTGACGGTACAAGAGACCCAGTACTTC. Using reference TRBV19 and TRBJ2-5 for the parts outside the CDR3, the full variable domain is DGGITQSPKYLFRKEGQNVTLSCEQNLNHDAMYWYRQDPGQGLRLIYYSQIVNDFQKGDIAEGYSVSREKKESFPLTVTSAQKNPTAFYLCASSMRVTVQETQYFGPGTRLLVL.

The chain employs TRBV6-6 and TRBJ1-5; D remains unclear. The CDR3 loop spans 13 amino acids. The ends were cut back, 8 bases at V and 0 bases at J, with 8 bases in the middle. Germline CDR1 is MNHNY and CDR2 is SVGAGI (reference sequence). The CDR3: CASGAYSNQPQHF. The CDR3, as DNA: TGTGCCAGCGGAGCTTATAGCAATCAGCCCCAGCATTTT.

V usage is TRBV28 and J usage is TRBJ1-4; perhaps TRBD1 as D (5 bases). This CDR3 is 15 amino acids long. Germline V CDR1 and CDR2: MDHEN, SYDVKM. The V gene lost 4 bases and the J gene lost 8 bases, with 17 bases spanning the gap. For the CDR3, the DNA is TGTGCCAGCAGTTCCCCGGGGGGAGGGAACGAAAAACTGTTTTTT. Residues: CASSSPGGGNEKLFF.

V usage is TRBV5-1 and J usage is TRBJ1-5, with 8 bases matching TRBD1. V shed 4 bases, J shed 0 bases, and the junction held 6 bases outside the gene matches. Germline CDR1 and CDR2: SGHRS and YFSETQ. This CDR3 has 16 residues. This CDR3 is CASSTGTGDSNQPQHF. In DNA, the CDR3 is TGCGCCAGCAGCACAGGGACAGGCGATAGCAATCAGCCCCAGCATTTT.

The chain joins TRBV27 to TRBJ1-5, with D possibly TRBD1 on 6 matching bases. Between the trimmed V and J ends, which lost 6 bases and 4 bases, there was a span of 13 bases. The CDR3 spans 14 residues. The germline V gene encodes CDR1 MNHEY and CDR2 SMNVEV (reference sequence). The CDR3 DNA is TGTGCCAGCAGCTTAGACAGGTGGAATCAGCCCCAGCATTTT. Protein: CASSLDRWNQPQHF.

This clone appeared a few times. The V gene is TRBV7-8, the J gene TRBJ2-1, with 14 positions matching TRBD2. This CDR3 is built from 16 residues. The V segment lost 4 bases and the J segment 9 bases; nucleotides outside the gene matches: 8. Germline V gene data show CDR1 as SGHVS and CDR2 as FQNEAQ. CDR3: CASSSPGLAGVGEQFF. The DNA for the CDR3 is TGTGCCAGCAGCTCCCCGGGACTAGCGGGAGTAGGTGAGCAGTTCTTC.

The J gene is TRBJ1-5, the V gene TRBV28, with D uncertain. Looked up from germline, CDR1 is MDHEN and CDR2 is SYDVKM. V was pared by 3 bases and J by 2 bases, with 8 bases between. The CDR3 spans 14 residues. CDR3 sequence reads: CASSFMAGNQPQHF. CDR3 nucleotides: TGTGCCAGCAGTTTCATGGCGGGCAATCAGCCCCAGCATTTT.

The chain recombines TRBV28 with TRBJ2-7, with D possibly being TRBD1 (6 bases). V lost 6 bases, J lost 5 bases, and 17 bases lay in between. Looked up from germline, CDR1 is MDHEN and CDR2 is SYDVKM. The length of the CDR3 is 14 residues. CDR3 residues: CASRLTGTPNEQYF. The CDR3 DNA reads as TGTGCCAGCAGGCTTACAGGGACCCCCAACGAGCAGTACTTC. The full variable domain, with the rest looked up from reference TRBV28 and TRBJ2-7, is DVKVTQSSRYLVKRTGEKVFLECVQDMDHENMFWYRQDPGLGLRLIYFSYDVKMKEKGDIPEGYSVSREKKERFSLILESASTNQTSMYLCASRLTGTPNEQYFGPGTRLTVT.

In DNA form, the CDR3 reads TGTGCCAGCAGCTTCCCCCCGGGAGTAAACAATGAGCAGTTCTTC. Encoded protein: CASSFPPGVNNEQFF. V is TRBV7-3 and J is TRBJ2-1, with D maybe TRBD2 (6 bases). The CDR3 extends over 15 amino acids. Trimming pared 3 bases from V and 5 bases from J, leaving 14 bases between. CDR1 is SGHTA, CDR2 FQGTGA, per germline.

V usage is TRBV27 and J usage is TRBJ1-3, with 7 bases matching TRBD1. Trimming cost V 5 bases and J 2 bases; bases outside gene matches: 9. The CDR3 totals 16 residues. The germline CDR1 and CDR2 sequences are MNHEY and SMNVEV (reference sequence). The CDR3 DNA reads TGTGCCAGCAGTACCATGACAGGGCTCGCTGGAAACACCATATATTTT. Amino acid sequence: CASSTMTGLAGNTIYF.

V usage is TRBV5-1 and J usage is TRBJ2-2; TRBD2 matches 9 bases. This CDR3 is 16 amino acids long. Losses at the gene ends were 1 base for V and 2 bases for J; bases not matched to a gene: 3. CDR1 SGHRS and CDR2 YFSETQ come from the germline V gene. CDR3 residues: CASSLIAGDNTGELFF. The CDR3 nucleotides read TGCGCCAGCAGCTTGATAGCGGGAGACAACACCGGGGAGCTGTTTTTT.

The V gene is TRBV10-1, the J gene TRBJ2-1, with 8 positions matching TRBD2. This CDR3 has 14 residues. With 6 bases clipped from V and 1 base from J, the junction kept 2 bases outside the gene matches. Germline V gives CDR1 WNHNN, CDR2 SYGVQD (reference sequence). In DNA form, the CDR3 reads TGCGCCAGCAGCTCTAGCGGGTCCTACAATGAGCAGTTCTTC. It translates to CASSSSGSYNEQFF.

The V gene is TRBV6-4, the J gene TRBJ1-1; a possible D gene is TRBD1 (6 bases). The CDR3 contains 14 residues. The germline V and J ends were trimmed by 5 bases and 2 bases, with 12 bases remaining between them. CDR1 and CDR2 from the germline V gene are MRHNA and SNTAGT. The CDR3 DNA is TGTGCCAGCAGTAAGGACAGCAGCAACACTGAAGCTTTCTTT. Translating it yields CASSKDSSNTEAFF.

This clone was detected only a few times. The J gene is TRBJ1-5, the V gene TRBV2, with TRBD1 identical over 7 bases. The CDR3 length is 14 residues. The germline CDR1 and CDR2 sequences are SNHLY and FYNNEI. V lost 4 bases to trimming and J lost 6 bases; unmatched junction nucleotides: 6. In nucleotides, the CDR3 is TGTGCCAGCAGTGCAGACAGGGTGGCTCAGCCCCAGCATTTT. Translated: CASSADRVAQPQHF.

This clone turned up a few times. V is TRBV30 and J is TRBJ1-6; D is perhaps TRBD1 (5 bases). The CDR3 consists of 14 residues. V lost 4 bases to trimming and J lost 7 bases, with 14 bases between them. Germline V gene sequence: CDR1 GTSNPN, CDR2 SVGIG (reference sequence). The CDR3 DNA sequence: TGTGCCTGGATGGCAGGCGGGGGGAATTCACCCCTCCACTTT. Amino acid sequence: CAWMAGGGNSPLHF.

J is TRBJ1-1 and V is TRBV9, with D uncertain. The V end was cut by 5 bases, the J end by 4 bases, with 6 bases between. CDR1 is SGDLS, CDR2 YYNGEE, per germline. This CDR3 comprises 11 residues. The CDR3 coding sequence is TGTGCCAGCAGTGAGGGCACTGAAGCTTTCTTT. This sequence encodes CASSEGTEAFF.

The CDR3 DNA reads TGTGCCAGCAGCCAGGGGAGGTACGAGCAGTACTTC. This encodes CASSQGRYEQYF. The chain recombines TRBV4-2 with TRBJ2-7, with TRBD2 as a possible D gene (6 bases). CDR3 length: 12 residues. Trimming took 3 bases from V and 4 from J, leaving 7 bases between them. In germline, CDR1 is LGHNA, CDR2 YNFKEQ.